This TCR beta chain was found in a study of T cell repertoires in cytomegalovirus infection. Across the study: Public TCR beta signatures were indicative of both CMV infection and a matching HLA type. Study outcomes and limitations: Clonotypes of TCR beta that were HLA-C-restricted and CMV-specific dominated the ex vivo response.

V gave up 0 bases and J gave up 7 bases, with 13 bases separating them. CDR1 and CDR2 from the germline V gene are DFQATT and SNEGSKA (reference sequence). This CDR3 spans 15 amino acids. TCRdb reprocessed the reads with MiXCR, giving one entry per CDR3 protein. The sample yields a few hundred thousand distinct CDR3 sequences, roughly an eighth seen once. This clonotype turned up a few times. Its antigen is currently unknown. Sequenced sample: PBMCs. This chain connects TRBV20-1 to TRBJ1-6, with a weak D call TRBD1 (6 bases). The source is a human donor in good health (CMV status not recorded). Some clones in this sample may be carry-over from other donors' samples. The CDR3 region is CSARDNRVGNSPLHF. In DNA, the CDR3 is TGCAGTGCTAGAGATAACAGGGTTGGAAATTCACCCCTCCACTTT.